The source of this TCR beta chain is a study of T cell responses to AZD1222 COVID-19 vaccine. Broader study findings: It was only six AZD1222 recipients who were seropositive at baseline. The study sampled repertoires only after the peak T cell response.

Assay: immunoSEQ multiplex PCR; the TCRdb copy retains only in-frame clones and omits some. Of 100,000 or so clones detected, approximately 91% appear once; the ten largest clones hold around 5.5%. CDR3 length: 15 amino acids. CDR1 is SGDLS and CDR2 is YYNGEE in the germline V gene. V was cut by 4 bases and J by 4 bases, with 17 bases left in between. As for this clone: Its antigen is currently unknown.

The receptor's source is an adult who received the AZD1222 COVID-19 vaccine. Sample: peripheral blood, taken 28 days after the second AZD1222 dose. The chain joins TRBV9 to TRBJ1-2, with D tentatively TRBD1 (6 bases). Here the CDR3 DNA reads TGTGCCAGCAGCCCTAGGACAGTGCATGCCTATGGCTACACCTTC. It translates to CASSPRTVHAYGYTF.